A single sample gave rise to the 23 T cell receptor beta chains below, sequenced in a study of cytotoxic CD8 clonotypes in ibrutinib-treated CLL. Only in-frame clones appear in the TCRdb table, and some are missing; sequencing was by immunoSEQ multiplex PCR. The sample lists about 70,000 clones; around nine tenths were seen once. The source was PBMCs, collected after 12 months of ibrutinib treatment. The origin of the receptors is a human donor with chronic lymphocytic leukemia.

The chain employs TRBV30 and TRBJ1-1; D may be TRBD1 (6 bases). Germline lookup yields CDR1 GTSNPN and CDR2 SVGIG (reference sequence). The CDR3 is 13 amino acids. V shed 2 bases and J shed 2 bases, with 9 bases lying between them. Here the CDR3 reads CAWSRGTNTEAFF. The CDR3 nucleotides read TGTGCCTGGAGTAGGGGGACTAACACTGAAGCTTTCTTT.

This chain connects TRBV4-2 to TRBJ1-5; D is possibly TRBD1 (5 bases). Trimming took 0 bases from V and 1 from J, leaving 10 bases between them. The germline V gene has CDR1 LGHNA and CDR2 YNFKEQ. This CDR3 comprises 16 residues. CDR3 DNA: TGTGCCAGCAGCCAAGAGCTAGGGACCAGCAATCAGCCCCAGCATTTT. Amino acids: CASSQELGTSNQPQHF.

The chain combines TRBV5-1 with TRBJ1-1; a weak D match, TRBD1 (6 bases). CDR3 length: 14 amino acids. The V and J ends lost 0 bases and 3 bases respectively, with 9 bases between them. The germline CDR1 and CDR2 sequences are SGHRS and YFSETQ. CDR3: CASSLAAGDTEAFF. The CDR3, as DNA: TGCGCCAGCAGCTTGGCGGCAGGGGACACTGAAGCTTTCTTT.

The chain couples TRBV9 to TRBJ2-7; no clear D. Trimming took off 0 bases at V and 2 bases at J, with 12 bases between the two ends. Germline lookup yields CDR1 SGDLS and CDR2 YYNGEE. The CDR3 runs 15 residues. The CDR3 here is CASSVGPDETYEQYF. CDR3 sequence (DNA): TGTGCCAGCAGCGTAGGTCCCGACGAGACCTACGAGCAGTACTTC.

The chain employs TRBV28 and TRBJ2-7; D is perhaps TRBD2 (5 bases). The V gene lost 4 bases and the J gene lost 0 bases, with 16 bases spanning the gap. The germline V gene encodes CDR1 MDHEN and CDR2 SYDVKM. The CDR3 length is 16 residues. The CDR3 spells CASSYNNGVYSYEQYF. In DNA, the CDR3 is TGTGCCAGCAGTTATAACAACGGGGTCTACTCCTACGAGCAGTACTTC.

This clone showed up just once. The chain is built from TRBV6-1 and TRBJ1-1, with D maybe TRBD1 (5 bases). CDR1 MNHNS and CDR2 SASEGT come from the germline V gene. CDR3 length: 14 residues. Between the trimmed V and J ends, which lost 5 bases and 6 bases, there was a span of 16 bases. CDR3 coding DNA: TGTGCCAGCAGTTCCTCCGGGGGGGTTCCTGAAGCTTTCTTT. The encoded protein is CASSSSGGVPEAFF.

CDR3 sequence: CAIGREGYNEQFF. The CDR3 DNA is TGTGCCATCGGGCGGGAGGGGTACAATGAGCAGTTCTTC. This sequence joins TRBV10-3 and TRBJ2-1; 9 nucleotides agree with TRBD2. The CDR3 has 13 amino acids. The J segment lost 4 bases and the V segment lost 8 bases, leaving 3 bases of the junction unmatched. Germline CDR1 reads ENHRY; CDR2 reads SYGVKD.

The rearrangement joins TRBV23-1 to TRBJ1-2; D perhaps matches TRBD1 (5 bases). TRBV23-1 is an ORF, and what it does is uncertain. The CDR3 extends over 15 amino acids. V gave up 3 bases and J gave up 4 bases, with 15 bases separating them. The CDR3 DNA is TGCGCCAGCAGTCATCAGGCCAGGGTCCCCTATGGCTACACCTTC. This encodes CASSHQARVPYGYTF.

The chain combines TRBV28 with TRBJ1-1, with D tentatively TRBD1 (5 bases). The germline gives CDR1 MDHEN, CDR2 SYDVKM. The V end lost 7 bases, the J end lost 7 bases, and 22 bases lay between the germline ends. This CDR3 spans 15 amino acids. The CDR3 region is CASTTTPGARGEAFF. CDR3 nucleotide sequence: TGTGCCAGCACCACGACTCCCGGGGCTCGAGGTGAAGCTTTCTTT.

V and J are TRBV5-1 and TRBJ2-7; a weak D match, TRBD2 (5 bases). Germline CDR1 SGHRS, CDR2 YFSETQ. This CDR3 spans 21 amino acids. Trimming removed 3 bases from V and 0 bases from J, with 31 bases in between. CDR3 sequence: CASSSPKFGSVGEGYSYEQYF. The CDR3 nucleotides are TGCGCCAGCAGCTCTCCGAAATTCGGGTCGGTCGGGGAAGGTTACTCCTACGAGCAGTACTTC.

V usage is TRBV6-5 and J usage is TRBJ2-5, with D perhaps matching TRBD1 or TRBD2 (5 bases each). The CDR3 spans 15 residues. Trimming removed 7 bases from V and 5 bases from J, with 20 bases in between. CDR1 is MNHEY, CDR2 SVGAGI, per germline. The CDR3: CASKISGAQPETQYF. The CDR3 region has the DNA TGTGCCAGCAAAATCTCCGGGGCCCAGCCGGAGACCCAGTACTTC.

CDR3 residues: CASSLRAGVGRMTYEQYF. DNA for the CDR3: TGTGCCAGCAGCCTACGGGCGGGGGTCGGGCGGATGACCTACGAGCAGTACTTC. The rearrangement links TRBV11-2 to TRBJ2-7; 7 bases align to TRBD2. V lost 5 bases and J lost 2; bases outside the gene matches: 18. This CDR3 contains 18 residues. CDR1 and CDR2 from the germline V gene are SGHAT and FQNNGV.

This chain uses TRBV19 with TRBJ2-2, with TRBD1 matching 12 bases. The V gene's germline CDR1 is LNHDA and CDR2 SQIVND (reference sequence). V lost 9 bases and J lost 6; bases outside the gene matches: 8. The CDR3 length is 15 residues. CDR3 nucleotide sequence: TGTGCCAGCCGAGGGGGGACAGGGGGCCCCGGGGAGCTGTTTTTT. Translating it yields CASRGGTGGPGELFF.

The CDR3 protein is CASSYSNRDYEQYF. CDR3 nucleotide sequence: TGTGCCAGCAGTTACTCGAACAGGGACTACGAGCAGTACTTC. The chain employs TRBV6-5 and TRBJ2-7; D might be TRBD1 (6 bases). CDR1 MNHEY and CDR2 SVGAGI come from the germline V gene. This CDR3 comprises 14 residues. V lost 0 bases and J 3 bases, leaving 9 bases between the germline ends.

As for this clone: Other DNA sequences within the sample encode an identical CDR3. V gene TRBV19 combines with J gene TRBJ1-1; 7 nucleotides line up with TRBD1. Per the germline V gene, CDR1 is LNHDA and CDR2 is SQIVND (reference sequence). With V trimmed by 3 bases and J by 1 base, 2 bases remained unmatched. This CDR3 region has 14 residues. CDR3 sequence (DNA): TGTGCCAGTAGTATCGGACAGGCGAACACTGAAGCTTTCTTT. Translation: CASSIGQANTEAFF.

CDR3 DNA: TGTGCCAGCAGTACAGGGGGCGGTGGGGCCAACGTCCTGACTTTC. Its protein is CASSTGGGGANVLTF. The genes are TRBV6-5 and TRBJ2-6, with 9 bases that match TRBD1. Germline CDR1 is MNHEY and CDR2 is SVGAGI. This CDR3 contains 15 residues. J was trimmed by 3 bases and V by 5 bases; bases with no gene match: 2.

The chain combines TRBV11-3 with TRBJ1-4; 7 bases match TRBD1. The V gene end was trimmed by 4 bases and the J gene end by 5 bases; junction bases not matched to a gene: 7. Per the germline V gene, CDR1 is SGHNT and CDR2 is YENEEA. This CDR3 comprises 15 residues. The CDR3 nucleotides read TGTGCCAGCAGCTCGCGGACAGGACCAAATGAAAAACTGTTTTTT. This gives the protein CASSSRTGPNEKLFF.

J is TRBJ2-7 and V is TRBV15; 7 bases are shared with TRBD1. This CDR3 contains 15 residues. The V gene's germline CDR1 is LNHNV and CDR2 YYDKDF (reference sequence). The trim removed 1 base at V and 1 base at J, leaving 4 bases unmatched. The CDR3 DNA reads as TGTGCCACCAGCAGAGTGGGACAGAGATCCTACGAGCAGTACTTC. This translates into CATSRVGQRSYEQYF.

The chain uses TRBV9 and TRBJ2-7; the match to TRBD2 covers 16 bases. CDR3 size: 17 residues. V was clipped by 7 bases and J by 6 bases; unmatched bases: 13. CDR1 and CDR2 (germline): SGDLS, YYNGEE. The CDR3 reads CASRLGLAGGPFAEQYF. The DNA for the CDR3 is TGTGCCAGCCGATTGGGACTAGCGGGAGGGCCTTTCGCCGAGCAGTACTTC.

The rearrangement uses TRBV6-5 and TRBJ2-1; 7 bases are shared with TRBD2. Per the germline V gene, CDR1 is MNHEY and CDR2 is SVGAGI. The length of the CDR3 is 12 residues. V shed 9 bases and J 7 bases; nucleotides not matched to a gene: 6. The CDR3 coding sequence is TGTGCCAGTACGGGAGGTATTAATGAGCAGTTCTTC. It specifies CASTGGINEQFF.

The J gene is TRBJ2-1, the V gene TRBV19; the match to TRBD2 covers 8 bases. Losses at the gene ends were 2 bases for V and 4 bases for J; bases not matched to a gene: 7. In germline, CDR1 is LNHDA, CDR2 SQIVND (reference sequence). This CDR3 contains 16 residues. The DNA of the CDR3 is TGTGCCAGTAGTATATCGGCGGGAGGTATGTACAATGAGCAGTTCTTC. Protein product: CASSISAGGMYNEQFF.

The V gene is TRBV4-1, the J gene TRBJ2-7; possible D gene TRBD2, 7 bases. V lost 3 bases and J 3 bases, leaving 15 bases between the germline ends. Germline CDR1 MGHRA, CDR2 YSYEKL. The CDR3 is 15 amino acids. The CDR3 loop reads CASSQLGEGDYEQYF. In nucleotides, the CDR3 is TGCGCCAGCAGCCAGCTAGGGGAGGGGGACTACGAGCAGTACTTC.

The chain couples TRBV5-1 to TRBJ1-5; D is undetermined. The germline V gene encodes CDR1 SGHRS and CDR2 YFSETQ. V lost 0 bases, J lost 5 bases, and 6 bases lay in between. The CDR3 is made up of 13 amino acids. CDR3 nucleotide sequence: TGCGCCAGCAGCTTGGACACTGATCAGCCCCAGCATTTT. Protein: CASSLDTDQPQHF.